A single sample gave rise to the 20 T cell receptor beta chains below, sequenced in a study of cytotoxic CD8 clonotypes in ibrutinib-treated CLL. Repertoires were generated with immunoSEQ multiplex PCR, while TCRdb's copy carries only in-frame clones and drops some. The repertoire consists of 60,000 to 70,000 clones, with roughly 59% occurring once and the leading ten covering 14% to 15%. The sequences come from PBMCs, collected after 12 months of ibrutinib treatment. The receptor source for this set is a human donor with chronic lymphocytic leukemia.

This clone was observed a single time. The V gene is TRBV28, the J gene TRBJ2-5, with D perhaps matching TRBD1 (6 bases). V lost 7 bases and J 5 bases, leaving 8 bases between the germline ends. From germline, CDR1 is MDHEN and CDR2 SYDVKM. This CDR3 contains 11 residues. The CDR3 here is CASTGVETQYF. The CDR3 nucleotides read TGTGCCAGCACAGGGGTCGAGACCCAGTACTTC.

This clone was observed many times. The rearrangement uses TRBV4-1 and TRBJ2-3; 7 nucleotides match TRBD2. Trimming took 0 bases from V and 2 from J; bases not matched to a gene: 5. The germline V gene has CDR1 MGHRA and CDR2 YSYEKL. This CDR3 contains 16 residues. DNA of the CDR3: TGCGCCAGCAGCCAAGAATCGGGGGGAAACACAGATACGCAGTATTTT. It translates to CASSQESGGNTDTQYF.

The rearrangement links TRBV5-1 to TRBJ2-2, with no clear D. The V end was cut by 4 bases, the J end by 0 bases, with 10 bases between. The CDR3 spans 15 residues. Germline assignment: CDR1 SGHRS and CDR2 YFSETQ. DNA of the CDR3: TGCGCCAGCAGCCCGGACGGCGCGAACACCGGGGAGCTGTTTTTT. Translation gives CASSPDGANTGELFF.

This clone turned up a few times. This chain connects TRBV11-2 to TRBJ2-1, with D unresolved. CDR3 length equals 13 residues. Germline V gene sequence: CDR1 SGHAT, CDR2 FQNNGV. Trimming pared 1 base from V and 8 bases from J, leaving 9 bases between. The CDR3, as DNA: TGTGCCAGCAGCTTAGTTTCTAGGGATGAGCAGTTCTTC. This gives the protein CASSLVSRDEQFF.

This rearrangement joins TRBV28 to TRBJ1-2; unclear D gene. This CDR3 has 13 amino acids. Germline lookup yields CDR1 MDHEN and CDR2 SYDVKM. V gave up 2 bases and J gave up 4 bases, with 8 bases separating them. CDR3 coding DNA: TGTGCCAGCAGTTTACTGGGGAGCTATGGCTACACCTTC. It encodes CASSLLGSYGYTF.

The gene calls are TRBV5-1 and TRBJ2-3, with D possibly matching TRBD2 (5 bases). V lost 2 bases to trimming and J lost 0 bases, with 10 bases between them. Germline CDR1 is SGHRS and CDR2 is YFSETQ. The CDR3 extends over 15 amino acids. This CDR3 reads CASSFEGRSTDTQYF. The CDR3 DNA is TGCGCCAGCAGCTTCGAGGGTAGGAGCACAGATACGCAGTATTTT.

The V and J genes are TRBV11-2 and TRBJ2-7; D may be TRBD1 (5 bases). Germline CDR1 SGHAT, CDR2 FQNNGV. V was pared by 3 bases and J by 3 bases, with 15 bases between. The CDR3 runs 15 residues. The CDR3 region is CASSFLRGLSYEQYV. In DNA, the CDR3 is TGTGCCAGCAGCTTTTTAAGGGGCCTTAGCTACGAGCAGTACGTC.

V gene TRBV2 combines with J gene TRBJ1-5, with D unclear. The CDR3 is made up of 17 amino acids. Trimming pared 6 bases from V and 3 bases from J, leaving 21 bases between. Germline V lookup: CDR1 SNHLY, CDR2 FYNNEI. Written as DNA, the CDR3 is TGTGCCAGCAGCCCCGCGGGAACCTCCTACTCCAATCAGCCCCAGCATTTT. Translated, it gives CASSPAGTSYSNQPQHF.

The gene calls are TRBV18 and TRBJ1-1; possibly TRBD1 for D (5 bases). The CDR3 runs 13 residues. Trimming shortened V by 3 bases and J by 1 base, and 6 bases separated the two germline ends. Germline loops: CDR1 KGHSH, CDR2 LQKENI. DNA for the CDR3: TGTGCCAGCTCACCTAGGGGGAACACTGAAGCTTTCTTT. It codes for CASSPRGNTEAFF.

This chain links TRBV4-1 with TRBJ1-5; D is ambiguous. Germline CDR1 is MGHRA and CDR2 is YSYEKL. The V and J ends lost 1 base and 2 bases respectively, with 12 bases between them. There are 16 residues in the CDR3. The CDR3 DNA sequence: TGCGCCAGCAGCCAAGTAGTACAGCTGGGCAATCAGCCCCAGCATTTT. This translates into CASSQVVQLGNQPQHF.

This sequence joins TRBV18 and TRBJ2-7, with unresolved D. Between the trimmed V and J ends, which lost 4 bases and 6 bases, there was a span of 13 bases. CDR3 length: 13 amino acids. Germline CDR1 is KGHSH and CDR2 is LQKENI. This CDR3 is CASSRLERGEQYF. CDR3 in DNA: TGTGCCAGCTCACGATTGGAACGTGGCGAGCAGTACTTC. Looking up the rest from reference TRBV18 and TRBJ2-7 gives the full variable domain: NAGVMQNPRHLVRRRGQEARLRCSPMKGHSHVYWYRQLPEEGLKFMVYLQKENIIDESGMPKERFSAEFPKEGPSILRIQQVVRGDSAAYFCASSRLERGEQYFGPGTRLTVT.

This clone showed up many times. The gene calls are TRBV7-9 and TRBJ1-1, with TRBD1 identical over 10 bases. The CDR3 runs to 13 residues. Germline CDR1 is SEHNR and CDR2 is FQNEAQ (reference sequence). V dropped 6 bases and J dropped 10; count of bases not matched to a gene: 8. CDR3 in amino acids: CASRQGQGTPAFF. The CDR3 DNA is TGTGCCAGCAGACAGGGACAGGGGACGCCAGCTTTCTTT.

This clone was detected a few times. This CDR3 is CATSRAYSTGYSNQPQHF. The CDR3 bases are TGTGCCACCAGCAGGGCTTATTCGACAGGTTATAGCAATCAGCCCCAGCATTTT. The rearrangement joins TRBV15 to TRBJ1-5, with D possibly being TRBD1 (6 bases). The CDR3 is 18 residues long. With 3 bases removed from V and 0 bases from J, the gap between germline ends came to 18 bases. Germline V gives CDR1 LNHNV, CDR2 YYDKDF (reference sequence).

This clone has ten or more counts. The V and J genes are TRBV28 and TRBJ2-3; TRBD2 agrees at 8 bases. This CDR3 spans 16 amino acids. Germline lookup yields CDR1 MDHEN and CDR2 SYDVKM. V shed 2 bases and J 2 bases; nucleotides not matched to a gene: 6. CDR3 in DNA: TGTGCCAGCAGTTTAGTTGGAGCGGGAGACACAGATACGCAGTATTTT. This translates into CASSLVGAGDTDTQYF.

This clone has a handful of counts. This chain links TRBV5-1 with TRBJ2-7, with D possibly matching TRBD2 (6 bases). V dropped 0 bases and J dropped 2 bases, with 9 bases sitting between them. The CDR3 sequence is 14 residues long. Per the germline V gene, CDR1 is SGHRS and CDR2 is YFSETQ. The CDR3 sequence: CASSLAPSAYEQYF. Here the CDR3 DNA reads TGCGCCAGCAGCTTGGCCCCTAGCGCCTACGAGCAGTACTTC.

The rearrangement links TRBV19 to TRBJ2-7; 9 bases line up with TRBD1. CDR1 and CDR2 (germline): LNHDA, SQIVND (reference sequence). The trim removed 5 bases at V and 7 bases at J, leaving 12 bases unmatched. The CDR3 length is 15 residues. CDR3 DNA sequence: TGTGCCAGTAGTTCCCGCCGAGACAGGGGGTATGAGCAGTACTTC. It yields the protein CASSSRRDRGYEQYF.

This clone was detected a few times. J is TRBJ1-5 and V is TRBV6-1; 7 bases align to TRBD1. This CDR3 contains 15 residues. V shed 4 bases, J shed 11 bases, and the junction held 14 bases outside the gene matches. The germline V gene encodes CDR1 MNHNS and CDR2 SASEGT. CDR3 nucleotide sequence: TGTGCCAGCAGTGGGCTAGGGACAGCCCGGCTAGCCCAGCATTTT. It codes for CASSGLGTARLAQHF.

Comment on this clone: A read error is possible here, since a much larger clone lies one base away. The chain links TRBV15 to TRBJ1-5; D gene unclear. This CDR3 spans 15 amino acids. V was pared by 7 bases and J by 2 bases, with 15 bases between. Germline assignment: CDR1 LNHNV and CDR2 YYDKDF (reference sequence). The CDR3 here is CATNLDPSGNQPQHF. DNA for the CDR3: TGTGCCACCAACCTAGACCCTAGTGGCAATCAGCCCCAGCATTTT. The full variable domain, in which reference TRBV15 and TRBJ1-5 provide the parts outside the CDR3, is DAMVIQNPRYQVTQFGKPVTLSCSQTLNHNVMYWYQQKSSQAPKLLFHYYDKDFNNEADTPDNFQSRRPNTSFCFLDIRSPGLGDTAMYLCATNLDPSGNQPQHFGDGTRLSIL.

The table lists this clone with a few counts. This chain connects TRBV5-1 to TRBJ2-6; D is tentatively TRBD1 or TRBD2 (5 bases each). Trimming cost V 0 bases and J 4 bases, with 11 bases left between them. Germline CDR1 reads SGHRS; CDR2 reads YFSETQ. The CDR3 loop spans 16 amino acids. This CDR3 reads CASSLAGAAGANVLTF. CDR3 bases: TGCGCCAGCAGCTTGGCCGGGGCGGCAGGGGCCAACGTCCTGACTTTC.

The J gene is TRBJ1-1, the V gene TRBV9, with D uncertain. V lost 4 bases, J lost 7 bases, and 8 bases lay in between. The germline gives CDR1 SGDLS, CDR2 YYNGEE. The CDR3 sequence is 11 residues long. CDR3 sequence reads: CASSSQGEAFF. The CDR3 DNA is TGTGCCAGCAGCTCACAAGGTGAAGCTTTCTTT.